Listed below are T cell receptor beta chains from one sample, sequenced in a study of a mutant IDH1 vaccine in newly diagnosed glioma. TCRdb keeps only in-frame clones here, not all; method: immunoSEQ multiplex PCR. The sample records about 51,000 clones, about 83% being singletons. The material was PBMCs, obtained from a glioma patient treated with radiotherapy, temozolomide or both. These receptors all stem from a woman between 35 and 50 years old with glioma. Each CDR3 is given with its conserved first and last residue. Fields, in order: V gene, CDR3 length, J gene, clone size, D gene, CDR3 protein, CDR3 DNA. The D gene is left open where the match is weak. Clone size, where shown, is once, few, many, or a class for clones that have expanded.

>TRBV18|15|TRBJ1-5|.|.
CASSPQGGSNQPQHF
TGTGCCAGCTCACCACAGGGGGGAAGCAATCAGCCCCAGCATTTT
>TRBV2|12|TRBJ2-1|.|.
CARSGRYNEQFF
TGTGCCAGATCCGGGAGATACAATGAGCAGTTCTTC
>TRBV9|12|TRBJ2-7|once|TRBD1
CASSGQGYEQYF
TGTGCCAGCAGTGGACAGGGGTACGAGCAGTACTTC
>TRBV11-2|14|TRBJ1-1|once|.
CASRFPGANTEAFF
TGTGCCAGCAGATTCCCGGGGGCGAACACTGAAGCTTTCTTT
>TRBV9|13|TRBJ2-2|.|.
CASSVKLSGELFF
TGTGCCAGCAGCGTCAAATTGAGCGGGGAGCTGTTTTTT
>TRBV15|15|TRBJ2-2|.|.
CATSRDRGRGGELFF
TGTGCCACCAGCAGAGATCGGGGCCGCGGCGGGGAGCTGTTTTTT
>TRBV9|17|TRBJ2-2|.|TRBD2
CASSVDPSRGSTGELFF
TGTGCCAGCAGCGTAGACCCCTCGCGGGGGTCTACCGGGGAGCTGTTTTTT
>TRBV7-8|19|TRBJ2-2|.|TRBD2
CASSWRAGTSGTNTGELFF
TGTGCCAGCAGCTGGCGGGCGGGGACTAGCGGGACCAACACCGGGGAGCTGTTTTTT
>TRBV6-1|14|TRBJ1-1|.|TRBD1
CASSSNRGRTEAFF
TGTGCCAGCAGCTCGAACAGGGGGCGCACTGAAGCTTTCTTT
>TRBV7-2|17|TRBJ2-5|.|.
CASSFLRGEPEGETQYF
TGTGCCAGCAGCTTTCTCCGCGGGGAACCGGAGGGGGAGACCCAGTACTTC
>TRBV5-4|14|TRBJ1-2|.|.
CASSSSGTNYGYTF
TGTGCCAGCAGCTCCAGTGGAACTAACTATGGCTACACCTTC
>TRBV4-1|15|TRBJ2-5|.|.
CASSPTPGHLETQYF
TGCGCCAGCAGCCCTACTCCCGGCCATCTGGAGACCCAGTACTTC
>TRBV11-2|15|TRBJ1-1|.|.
CASSLLRGMNTEAFF
TGTGCCAGCAGCTTGTTGAGGGGCATGAACACTGAAGCTTTCTTT
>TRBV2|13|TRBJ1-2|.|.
CASSDQGIGGYTF
TGTGCCAGCAGTGATCAAGGGATTGGAGGCTACACCTTC
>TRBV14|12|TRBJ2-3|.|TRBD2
CASSQGGLTQYF
TGTGCCAGCAGCCAAGGGGGACTAACGCAGTATTTT
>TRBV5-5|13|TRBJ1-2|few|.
CASSFGDTYGYTF
TGTGCCAGCAGCTTCGGGGACACCTATGGCTACACCTTC
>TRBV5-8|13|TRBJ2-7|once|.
CASSAVDSYEQYF
TGTGCCAGCAGCGCCGTGGACAGCTACGAGCAGTACTTC
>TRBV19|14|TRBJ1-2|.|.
CASSMGGQVYGYTF
TGTGCCAGTAGTATGGGGGGACAAGTCTATGGCTACACCTTC
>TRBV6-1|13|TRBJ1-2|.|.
CASSDRGGYGYTF
TGTGCCAGCAGTGATCGGGGGGGCTATGGCTACACCTTC
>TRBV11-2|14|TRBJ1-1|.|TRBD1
CASSLSGQPYEAFF
TGTGCCAGCAGCTTATCGGGACAGCCCTATGAAGCTTTCTTT
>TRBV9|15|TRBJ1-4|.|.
CASSVDGGSREKLFF
TGTGCCAGCAGCGTAGACGGGGGCAGTAGAGAAAAACTGTTTTTT
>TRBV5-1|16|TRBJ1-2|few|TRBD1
CASSRGTGTGLYGYTF
TGCGCCAGCAGCAGGGGAACCGGGACAGGGCTGTATGGCTACACCTTC
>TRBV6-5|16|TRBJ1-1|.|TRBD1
CASSSMRQGLNTEAFF
TGTGCCAGCAGTTCAATGAGACAGGGACTGAACACTGAAGCTTTCTTT
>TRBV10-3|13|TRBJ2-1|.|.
CASGLVLYNEQFF
TGTGCCAGCGGACTCGTCCTCTACAATGAGCAGTTCTTC
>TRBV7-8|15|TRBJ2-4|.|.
CASSLLRRRQNIQYF
TGTGCCAGCAGCTTACTCCGGAGACGTCAAAACATTCAGTACTTC
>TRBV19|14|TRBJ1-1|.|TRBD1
CASTLQGRNTEAFF
TGTGCCAGTACCCTACAGGGGAGGAACACTGAAGCTTTCTTT
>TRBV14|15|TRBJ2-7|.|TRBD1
CASSPLRTGGNEQYF
TGTGCCAGCAGCCCGCTTAGGACAGGGGGGAACGAGCAGTACTTC